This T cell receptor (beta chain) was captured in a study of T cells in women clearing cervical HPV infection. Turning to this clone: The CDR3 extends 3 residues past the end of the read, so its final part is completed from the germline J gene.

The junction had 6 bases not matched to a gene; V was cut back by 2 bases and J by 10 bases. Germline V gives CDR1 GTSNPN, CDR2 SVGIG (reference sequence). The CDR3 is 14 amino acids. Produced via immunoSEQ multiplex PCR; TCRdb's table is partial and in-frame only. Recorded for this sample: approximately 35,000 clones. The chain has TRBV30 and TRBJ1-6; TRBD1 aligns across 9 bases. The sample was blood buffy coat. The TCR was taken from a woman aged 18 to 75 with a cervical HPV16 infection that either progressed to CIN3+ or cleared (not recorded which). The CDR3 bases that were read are TGTGCCTGGAGTAAACAGGGGGCGGGATCACCC. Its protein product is CAWSKQGAGSP. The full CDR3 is CAWSKQGAGSPLHF.